This T cell receptor beta chain is drawn from a study of blood T cell repertoires in COVID-19. Those enrolled in Seattle joined during active infection and were followed longitudinally afterward. In the authors' methods: Estimates of nucleated cell counts were drawn from the amplification of reference gene primers. Using immunoSEQ multiplex PCR, the repertoire was profiled, and TCRdb retains in-frame clones only, with some absent. That table supplies the V and J calls and clone size; D and trimming were determined from the DNA. Here the sample spans 200,000 to 250,000 clones, about 81% being singletons. Trimming took 3 bases from V and 9 from J; bases not matched to a gene: 11. The CDR3 totals 16 residues. Germline V gene data show CDR1 as KGHSH and CDR2 as LQKENI.

This TCR derives from a woman in her 70s with COVID-19, enrolled during active disease. This rearrangement joins TRBV18 to TRBJ1-6; TRBD1 matches at 7 bases. The specimen sequenced was peripheral blood. The CDR3 DNA is TGTGCCAGCTCACCCAAACCCAGGGACAGTGGTTCACCCCTCCACTTT. The encoded protein is CASSPKPRDSGSPLHF.